One and the same sample provided the 26 T cell receptor beta chains below, sequenced in a study of cytomegalovirus exposure and HLA in healthy donors. Primers for the PCR totalled 60 Vbeta and 13 Jbeta. Clones were sequenced by immunoSEQ multiplex PCR, and TCRdb holds only the in-frame ones, with some missing. The sample lists some 210,000 clones, about 87% occurring once. Sample: PBMCs. Receptors originate from a young man in good health and CMV-seronegative.

This chain joins TRBV18 and TRBJ2-7, with D possibly TRBD2 on 7 matching bases. The germline gives CDR1 KGHSH, CDR2 LQKENI. Trimming pared 11 bases from V and 2 bases from J, leaving 13 bases between. The CDR3 loop spans 12 amino acids. The CDR3 sequence is CACRGATYEQYF. CDR3 DNA sequence: TGTGCCTGCCGGGGGGCAACCTACGAGCAGTACTTC.

V is TRBV2 and J is TRBJ2-1; a possible D gene is TRBD2 (5 bases). Trimming stripped 3 bases from V and 1 base from J, with 10 bases between. CDR3 length: 15 amino acids. Germline V lookup: CDR1 SNHLY, CDR2 FYNNEI. The CDR3: CASSDGGRSYNEQFF. The CDR3 DNA reads as TGTGCCAGCAGTGACGGTGGGAGATCCTACAATGAGCAGTTCTTC.

This clone was recorded once. The chain couples TRBV18 to TRBJ1-1, with D maybe TRBD1 (5 bases). The CDR3 runs 18 residues. Trimming shortened V by 0 bases and J by 0 bases, and 17 bases separated the two germline ends. Germline CDR1 KGHSH, CDR2 LQKENI. The CDR3 region is CASSPPGRQGWMNTEAFF. The CDR3, as DNA: TGTGCCAGCTCACCACCCGGCCGGCAGGGTTGGATGAACACTGAAGCTTTCTTT.

The rearrangement joins TRBV19 to TRBJ2-3; D gene ambiguous. V was pared by 6 bases and J by 2 bases, with 15 bases between. This CDR3 is 15 amino acids long. Per the germline V gene, CDR1 is LNHDA and CDR2 is SQIVND (reference sequence). The CDR3 loop is CASSNYVRYTDTQYF. In DNA, the CDR3 is TGTGCCAGTAGCAACTACGTACGTTACACAGATACGCAGTATTTT. The full variable domain, completed using reference TRBV19 and TRBJ2-3, is DGGITQSPKYLFRKEGQNVTLSCEQNLNHDAMYWYRQDPGQGLRLIYYSQIVNDFQKGDIAEGYSVSREKKESFPLTVTSAQKNPTAFYLCASSNYVRYTDTQYFGPGTRLTVL.

The V and J genes are TRBV28 and TRBJ2-3, with 7 nucleotides matching TRBD2. CDR3 length: 16 residues. Germline values: CDR1 MDHEN, CDR2 SYDVKM. V shed 3 bases and J 2 bases; nucleotides not matched to a gene: 8. CDR3 in DNA: TGTGCCAGCAGTTTCCGGCGGGGGACCTTCACAGATACGCAGTATTTT. As protein: CASSFRRGTFTDTQYF.

The chain uses TRBV5-1 and TRBJ1-1; perhaps TRBD1 as D (5 bases). The length of the CDR3 is 16 residues. V lost 1 base to trimming and J lost 7 bases, with 20 bases between them. Germline V lookup: CDR1 SGHRS, CDR2 YFSETQ. The DNA for the CDR3 is TGCGCCAGCAGCTTGTTCGGTCAGGGTGGTCTGGGTGAAGCTTTCTTT. It translates to CASSLFGQGGLGEAFF.

V is TRBV6-1 and J is TRBJ1-1, with D perhaps TRBD1 (5 bases). V was clipped by 7 bases and J by 0 bases, with 12 bases between them. The CDR3 has 14 amino acids. Germline V gene data show CDR1 as MNHNS and CDR2 as SASEGT. The CDR3 sequence is CASTLRGMNTEAFF. CDR3 nucleotide sequence: TGTGCCAGCACTTTAAGGGGAATGAACACTGAAGCTTTCTTT.

The chain recombines TRBV7-2 with TRBJ2-3, with 9 bases aligning to TRBD2. V lost 3 bases to trimming and J lost 4 bases; unmatched junction nucleotides: 2. CDR3 length: 14 amino acids. Germline CDR1 reads SGHTA; CDR2 reads FQGNSA. CDR3 loop: CASSFGGGADTQYF. CDR3 bases: TGTGCCAGCAGCTTCGGCGGGGGGGCAGATACGCAGTATTTT.

The chain employs TRBV7-2 and TRBJ2-7; 9 bases align to TRBD1. This CDR3 has 15 amino acids. V shed 5 bases, J shed 4 bases, and the junction held 9 bases outside the gene matches. Germline lookup yields CDR1 SGHTA and CDR2 FQGNSA. For the CDR3, the DNA is TGTGCCAGCAGCCAAGGGACAGGGAGGAAGTACGAGCAGTACTTC. Encoded protein: CASSQGTGRKYEQYF.

The count of this clone is one. The chain has TRBV2 and TRBJ2-2, with D maybe TRBD1 (7 bases). Germline V gene lookup returns CDR1 SNHLY and CDR2 FYNNEI. This CDR3 is 14 amino acids long. V dropped 7 bases and J dropped 4 bases, with 13 bases sitting between them. DNA of the CDR3: TGTGCCAGCATGACAGGGAGGAGCACCGGGGAGCTGTTTTTT. Translated: CASMTGRSTGELFF.

The chain has TRBV28 and TRBJ1-2; D possibly corresponds to TRBD1 (6 bases). CDR1 is MDHEN and CDR2 is SYDVKM in the germline V gene. The V end lost 5 bases, the J end lost 6 bases, and 13 bases lay between the germline ends. The CDR3 loop spans 13 amino acids. The CDR3 DNA is TGTGCCAGCAGTAGCAGGACAGAGGATGGCTACACCTTC. Its translation is CASSSRTEDGYTF.

J is TRBJ2-3 and V is TRBV5-4; possibly TRBD2 for D (5 bases). V lost 7 bases and J 9 bases, leaving 18 bases between the germline ends. Germline V gene data show CDR1 as SGHNT and CDR2 as YYREEE (reference sequence). The length of the CDR3 is 13 residues. The CDR3 is CASGTQRGLTQYF. The CDR3 DNA sequence: TGTGCCAGCGGCACTCAACGAGGGTTAACGCAGTATTTT.

The V gene is TRBV27, the J gene TRBJ2-7; TRBD1 might be the D (5 bases). The CDR3 spans 15 residues. Germline V gene sequence: CDR1 MNHEY, CDR2 SMNVEV (reference sequence). Trimming removed 6 bases from V and 0 bases from J, with 15 bases in between. CDR3 amino acids: CASSPTGRSSYEQYF. The CDR3 coding sequence is TGTGCCAGCAGCCCCACAGGTCGGAGCTCCTACGAGCAGTACTTC.

The chain combines TRBV19 with TRBJ2-7, with TRBD2 as a possible D gene (5 bases). Deletions cut 2 bases from V and 6 bases from J, with 11 bases between. Germline V gene data show CDR1 as LNHDA and CDR2 as SQIVND (reference sequence). The CDR3 consists of 13 residues. CDR3 sequence (DNA): TGTGCCAGTAGTATATCATCCGGGGTCGAGCAGTACTTC. It is translated as CASSISSGVEQYF.

The chain is built from TRBV7-6 and TRBJ2-3; TRBD1 agrees at 7 bases. Germline-derived CDR1 and CDR2 are SGHVS and FNYEAQ. The ends lost 5 bases at V and 1 base at J; junction bases unmatched: 6. The CDR3 totals 15 residues. Here the CDR3 DNA reads TGTGCCAGCAGCCCCCGGGACAGTCGCACAGATACGCAGTATTTT. It codes for CASSPRDSRTDTQYF. Full variable domain (missing parts from reference TRBV7-6 and TRBJ2-3): GAGVSQSPRYKVTKRGQDVALRCDPISGHVSLYWYRQALGQGPEFLTYFNYEAQQDKSGLPNDRFSAERPEGSISTLTIQRTEQRDSAMYRCASSPRDSRTDTQYFGPGTRLTVL.

The V gene is TRBV28, the J gene TRBJ1-2; TRBD1 matches at 11 bases. The CDR3 spans 15 residues. Trimming at V came to 6 bases and at J to 9 bases, leaving 12 bases not matched to a gene. The germline gives CDR1 MDHEN, CDR2 SYDVKM. The DNA of the CDR3 is TGTGCCAGCAGCCCTAAGGGACAGGGGGTCGCTAGCTACACCTTC. The encoded protein is CASSPKGQGVASYTF.

The chain couples TRBV6-6 to TRBJ2-1, with D unresolved. V dropped 5 bases and J dropped 7 bases, with 12 bases sitting between them. CDR3 length: 13 amino acids. CDR1 is MNHNY and CDR2 is SVGAGI in the germline V gene (reference sequence). The CDR3 sequence: CASSPRLSNEQFF. The CDR3 coding sequence is TGTGCCAGCAGTCCACGACTCTCTAATGAGCAGTTCTTC.

The chain recombines TRBV7-9 with TRBJ2-2; TRBD1 aligns across 7 bases. This CDR3 comprises 17 residues. The trim removed 2 bases at V and 5 bases at J, leaving 11 bases unmatched. The germline V gene has CDR1 SEHNR and CDR2 FQNEAQ (reference sequence). CDR3 bases: TGTGCCAGCAGCTTAACTTCGGGACAGATATTTACCGGGGAGCTGTTTTTT. It translates to CASSLTSGQIFTGELFF.

The rearrangement uses TRBV14 and TRBJ2-7; D may be TRBD2 (6 bases). V lost 1 base and J lost 2, with 18 bases in between. The CDR3 contains 17 residues. The germline V gene encodes CDR1 SGHDN and CDR2 FVKESK. As DNA, the CDR3 is TGTGCCAGCAGCCAAGGCCCTGGGAGGAATCCGACCTACGAGCAGTACTTC. Protein sequence: CASSQGPGRNPTYEQYF.

The rearrangement joins TRBV29-1 to TRBJ1-1; a weak D match, TRBD1 (5 bases). The V and J ends lost 5 bases and 4 bases respectively, with 17 bases between them. This CDR3 has 14 amino acids. Germline V gene sequence: CDR1 SQVTM, CDR2 ANQGSEA. The CDR3 region is CSVFPGHSFTEAFF. The CDR3, as DNA: TGCAGCGTTTTCCCAGGGCACTCATTCACTGAAGCTTTCTTT.

The V call is TRBV6-7, the J call TRBJ2-7; 7 bases are shared with TRBD1. TRBV6-7 is given ORF status, its function remaining uncertain. J was trimmed by 1 base and V by 2 bases; bases with no gene match: 2. This CDR3 is built from 14 residues. CDR3 residues: CASSYRGLSYEQYF. The CDR3 bases are TGTGCCAGCAGTTACAGGGGGCTTTCCTACGAGCAGTACTTC.

A word on this clone: One end of the junction does not line up with germline, which may come from a read error. V gene TRBV7-9 combines with J gene TRBJ2-7, with 9 positions matching TRBD2. Germline V gene sequence: CDR1 SEHNR, CDR2 FQNEAQ (reference sequence). The CDR3 contains 13 residues. As DNA, the CDR3 is TGTTCCAGCAGCCCGACTAGCGGATACGAGCAGTACTTC. It yields the protein CSSSPTSGYEQYF.

This chain joins TRBV11-2 and TRBJ2-7; 8 bases agree with TRBD2. After removal of 5 bases from V and 3 bases from J, the junction contained 9 bases not matched to a gene. This CDR3 has 15 residues. Germline assignment: CDR1 SGHAT and CDR2 FQNNGV. The CDR3 sequence: CASSPQSTSGYEQYF. The DNA for the CDR3 is TGTGCCAGCAGCCCTCAGTCCACTAGCGGCTACGAGCAGTACTTC.

In its sample, this clone was seen once. The germline gene is not matched at one end of the junction; a read error may be the cause. V is TRBV7-2 and J is TRBJ1-4, with TRBD1 matching 8 bases. Germline lookup yields CDR1 SGHTA and CDR2 FQGNSA. The CDR3 loop spans 13 amino acids. The CDR3 sequence is CASSPDRDEKLFF. The CDR3 bases are TGTGCCAGCAGCCCGGACAGGGATGAGAAACTGTTTTTT.

The chain employs TRBV4-2 and TRBJ2-5; a weak D match, TRBD2 (6 bases). Germline lookup yields CDR1 LGHNA and CDR2 YNFKEQ. Trimming removed 6 bases at V and 0 bases at J, with 14 bases between. This CDR3 spans 15 amino acids. This chain's CDR3 is CASSSEGTDQETQYF. The CDR3 nucleotides are TGTGCCAGCAGTTCGGAGGGGACCGACCAAGAGACCCAGTACTTC.

V is TRBV4-1 and J is TRBJ1-1, with D tentatively TRBD1 (5 bases). The CDR3 sequence is 16 residues long. In germline, CDR1 is MGHRA, CDR2 YSYEKL. V was clipped by 1 base and J by 6 bases, with 18 bases between them. The CDR3 bases are TGCGCCAGCAGCCAAGTCCTCACAGGAGAAGAGCCTGAAGCTTTCTTT. Translation gives CASSQVLTGEEPEAFF.